These 32 T cell receptor beta chains came from one sample sequenced in a study of T cells in Graves' hyperthyroidism and ophthalmopathy. RNA transcripts provided the source from which TCR beta CDR3 regions were amplified. First-round RT-PCR targeting the TCR CDR3 was performed with the HTBI primer set. TCRdb re-called the multiplex PCR reads with MiXCR, one entry per CDR3 protein. The sample lists 550,000 to 850,000 distinct CDR3 sequences; over 15% were seen once. Sequenced material: blood. These receptors all stem from a woman in her fifties or sixties with Graves' hyperthyroidism that later progressed to Graves' ophthalmopathy.

This clonotype was counted between two and nine times. This sequence joins TRBV9 and TRBJ1-1; D perhaps matches TRBD1 (6 bases). This CDR3 has 16 amino acids. Trimming removed 2 bases from V and 0 bases from J, with 14 bases in between. Looked up from germline, CDR1 is SGDLS and CDR2 is YYNGEE. This CDR3 reads CASSVGGGALNTEAFF. The DNA for the CDR3 is TGTGCCAGCAGCGTTGGAGGGGGGGCCCTGAACACTGAAGCTTTCTTT.

The V call is TRBV19, the J call TRBJ2-2; tentatively, D is TRBD1 (6 bases). CDR3 length: 16 residues. Germline values: CDR1 LNHDA, CDR2 SQIVND (reference sequence). V was cut by 6 bases and J by 0 bases, with 14 bases left in between. The CDR3 DNA sequence: TGTGCCAGTAGCACCGGGACATTCGCGAACACCGGGGAGCTGTTTTTT. Residues: CASSTGTFANTGELFF.

This clonotype showed up many times. This sequence joins TRBV2 and TRBJ1-2; the D gene is possibly TRBD1 (5 bases). The CDR3 is made up of 14 amino acids. Germline V gene sequence: CDR1 SNHLY, CDR2 FYNNEI. V dropped 3 bases and J dropped 4 bases, with 12 bases sitting between them. CDR3 nucleotide sequence: TGTGCCAGCAGTGACGACAGCTTCTTCTATGGCTACACCTTC. Residues: CASSDDSFFYGYTF.

This clonotype was recorded a few times. This chain joins TRBV3-1 and TRBJ2-5, with D unclear. With 0 bases removed from V and 0 bases from J, the gap between germline ends came to 11 bases. The CDR3 runs to 16 residues. Germline loops: CDR1 LGHDT, CDR2 YNNKEL (reference sequence). DNA for the CDR3: TGTGCCAGCAGCCAAGATTTGCGACCGTACCAAGAGACCCAGTACTTC. Amino acid sequence: CASSQDLRPYQETQYF.

In its sample, this clonotype was seen many times. The genes are TRBV2 and TRBJ2-2; D may correspond to TRBD1 or TRBD2 (5 bases each). The CDR3 contains 14 residues. Per the germline V gene, CDR1 is SNHLY and CDR2 is FYNNEI. Trimming took off 6 bases at V and 7 bases at J, with 15 bases between the two ends. The CDR3 nucleotides read TGTGCCAGCAGGAGGGGTTGGACGAGCGGGGAGCTGTTTTTT. Translation gives CASRRGWTSGELFF. Using reference TRBV2 and TRBJ2-2 for the parts outside the CDR3, the full variable domain is EPEVTQTPSHQVTQMGQEVILRCVPISNHLYFYWYRQILGQKVEFLVSFYNNEISEKSEIFDDQFSVERPDGSNFTLKIRSTKLEDSAMYFCASRRGWTSGELFFGEGSRLTVL.

This CDR3 is CASSLDWHTDTQYF. The DNA of the CDR3 is TGTGCCAGCAGCCTTGACTGGCACACAGATACGCAGTATTTT. The rearrangement links TRBV7-2 to TRBJ2-3; unclear D gene. The CDR3 has 14 residues. Germline lookup yields CDR1 SGHTA and CDR2 FQGNSA. The V end lost 5 bases, the J end lost 2 bases, and 11 bases lay between the germline ends.

The chain couples TRBV20-1 to TRBJ2-2; D may correspond to TRBD1 or TRBD2 (5 bases each). V lost 5 bases to trimming and J lost 2 bases, with 21 bases between them. In germline, CDR1 is DFQATT, CDR2 SNEGSKA (reference sequence). The CDR3 consists of 17 residues. The chain's CDR3 is CSAAANPGRPNTGELFF. The CDR3 DNA is TGCAGTGCTGCAGCGAATCCGGGACGGCCTAACACCGGGGAGCTGTTTTTT.

This clonotype has a count of ten or more. This chain joins TRBV20-1 and TRBJ1-5; no firm D call. V lost 6 bases and J lost 6, with 15 bases in between. Germline loops: CDR1 DFQATT, CDR2 SNEGSKA (reference sequence). The CDR3 loop spans 13 amino acids. CDR3 bases: TGCAGTGCCAGGACGGTGGCGGGTCAGCCCCAGCATTTT. Encoded protein: CSARTVAGQPQHF.

This clonotype has a count of ten or more. The chain uses TRBV2 and TRBJ2-5; 9 bases map to TRBD2. The CDR3 consists of 16 residues. From germline, CDR1 is SNHLY and CDR2 FYNNEI. J gave up 4 bases and V 2 bases, and 8 bases lay outside the gene matches. The CDR3: CASSEWVAGVTETQYF. The DNA of the CDR3 is TGTGCCAGCAGTGAATGGGTAGCGGGGGTCACAGAGACCCAGTACTTC.

This rearrangement joins TRBV19 to TRBJ2-7; the match to TRBD1 covers 9 bases. Looked up from germline, CDR1 is LNHDA and CDR2 is SQIVND (reference sequence). The ends lost 1 base at V and 3 bases at J; junction bases unmatched: 4. The CDR3 has 15 residues. For the CDR3, the DNA is TGTGCCAGTAGTATAGGGGGGACAGGGAACTACGAGCAGTACTTC. As protein: CASSIGGTGNYEQYF.

This clonotype has at least ten counts. CDR3 in DNA: TGTGCCAGCAGCTTAACAGGGGAGACTGAAGCTTTCTTT. It specifies CASSLTGETEAFF. The J gene is TRBJ1-1, the V gene TRBV13, with 7 bases identical to TRBD1. Trimming cost V 2 bases and J 5 bases; bases outside gene matches: 2. The CDR3 spans 13 residues. The V gene's germline CDR1 is PRHDT and CDR2 FYEKMQ (reference sequence). Combining the CDR3 with reference TRBV13 and TRBJ1-1 gives the whole variable domain AAGVIQSPRHLIKEKRETATLKCYPIPRHDTVYWYQQGPGQDPQFLISFYEKMQSDKGSIPDRFSAQQFSDYHSELNMSSLELGDSALYFCASSLTGETEAFFGQGTRLTVV.

This clonotype appeared a few times. The chain recombines TRBV5-4 with TRBJ1-2; 7 positions match TRBD1. CDR1 is SGHNT, CDR2 YYREEE, per germline (reference sequence). CDR3 length: 14 amino acids. Losses at the gene ends were 3 bases for V and 10 bases for J; bases not matched to a gene: 12. CDR3 sequence: CASSSRQGTDDYTF. In DNA, the CDR3 is TGTGCCAGCAGCTCCAGACAGGGAACAGATGACTACACCTTC.

In this sample, this clonotype turned up many times. The chain joins TRBV5-6 to TRBJ1-2; 9 bases map to TRBD1. V trimming: 4 bases; J trimming: 9 bases; junction bases outside the gene matches: 7. The CDR3 is 13 residues long. Germline V gives CDR1 SGHDT, CDR2 YYEEEE. This CDR3 reads CASSPGTGSRYTF. The DNA for the CDR3 is TGTGCCAGCAGCCCTGGGACAGGGAGTCGCTACACCTTC.

The chain employs TRBV19 and TRBJ2-3; D is unclear. CDR1 is LNHDA, CDR2 SQIVND, per germline (reference sequence). The CDR3 is 16 residues long. Trimming shortened V by 3 bases and J by 2 bases, and 15 bases separated the two germline ends. This chain's CDR3 is CASSMSRATSTDTQYF. CDR3 bases: TGTGCCAGTAGTATGAGCCGGGCAACATCCACAGATACGCAGTATTTT.

This rearrangement joins TRBV5-1 to TRBJ2-5; possible D gene TRBD1, 5 bases. Trimming took off 0 bases at V and 6 bases at J, with 9 bases between the two ends. The CDR3 is 13 residues long. CDR1 SGHRS and CDR2 YFSETQ come from the germline V gene. CDR3 DNA sequence: TGCGCCAGCAGCTTGGCAGGGATGAAGACCCAGTACTTC. It is translated as CASSLAGMKTQYF.

Ten or more counts support this clonotype. V usage is TRBV30 and J usage is TRBJ1-6; no clear D gene. The CDR3 length is 12 residues. Germline V gives CDR1 GTSNPN, CDR2 SVGIG (reference sequence). The ends were cut back, 4 bases at V and 7 bases at J, with 8 bases in the middle. The CDR3 nucleotides are TGTGCCTGGAACGACGGAAATTCACCCCTCCACTTT. Its translation is CAWNDGNSPLHF.

J is TRBJ1-5 and V is TRBV6-1, with D possibly being TRBD1 (6 bases). Germline values: CDR1 MNHNS, CDR2 SASEGT. The CDR3 covers 13 residues. V lost 11 bases, J lost 0 bases, and 11 bases lay in between. In DNA, the CDR3 is TGTGCCTGGGGGCAGGATAGCAATCAGCCCCAGCATTTT. Its protein is CAWGQDSNQPQHF.

There are many counts of this clonotype. The chain combines TRBV10-3 with TRBJ1-1, with a weak D call TRBD1 (5 bases). The length of the CDR3 is 12 residues. Per the germline V gene, CDR1 is ENHRY and CDR2 is SYGVKD. V was trimmed by 3 bases and J by 5 bases, leaving 7 bases between them. CDR3 loop: CAISDRGTEAFF. CDR3 bases: TGTGCCATCAGTGATCGGGGGACTGAAGCTTTCTTT.

There are many counts of this clonotype. The V call is TRBV7-2, the J call TRBJ1-1; no clear D. V lost 6 bases and J lost 7, with 9 bases in between. The CDR3 sequence is 11 residues long. Germline values: CDR1 SGHTA, CDR2 FQGNSA. The CDR3 DNA reads TGTGCCAGCAGATTGGACGGTGAAGCTTTCTTT. Translated: CASRLDGEAFF.

This clonotype was observed at least ten times. This chain uses TRBV3-1 with TRBJ2-2; D not certain. Germline V lookup: CDR1 LGHDT, CDR2 YNNKEL (reference sequence). V shed 0 bases and J shed 2 bases, with 7 bases lying between them. CDR3 length equals 15 residues. The CDR3 nucleotides read TGTGCCAGCAGCCAAGAGGTTGATAACACCGGGGAGCTGTTTTTT. As protein: CASSQEVDNTGELFF. Filled out from reference TRBV3-1 and TRBJ2-2, the complete variable domain reads DTAVSQTPKYLVTQMGNDKSIKCEQNLGHDTMYWYKQDSKKFLKIMFSYNNKELIINETVPNRFSPKSPDKAHLNLHINSLELGDSAVYFCASSQEVDNTGELFFGEGSRLTVL.

As regards this clonotype: Being one base from a much bigger clone, this may be a read error. The chain combines TRBV13 with TRBJ2-7; D gene uncertain. The CDR3 is 13 residues long. Germline V gene sequence: CDR1 PRHDT, CDR2 FYEKMQ (reference sequence). CDR3 sequence reads: CASTPPRSYEQCF. For the CDR3, the DNA is TGTGCCAGCACCCCTCCCCGGTCCTACGAGCAGTGCTTC.

The V gene is TRBV3-1, the J gene TRBJ1-5; 7 bases map to TRBD1. This CDR3 contains 14 residues. The germline V gene has CDR1 LGHDT and CDR2 YNNKEL (reference sequence). Unmatched junction bases numbered 8, after V lost 8 bases and J lost 4 bases. CDR3: CASSTETGNQPQHF. The CDR3 DNA reads TGTGCCAGCTCAACCGAGACAGGGAATCAGCCCCAGCATTTT.

The table lists this clonotype with many counts. The gene calls are TRBV20-1 and TRBJ1-5; no clear D. The CDR3 is made up of 16 amino acids. V lost 0 bases and J 2 bases, leaving 14 bases between the germline ends. Germline V gene data show CDR1 as DFQATT and CDR2 as SNEGSKA (reference sequence). This chain's CDR3 is CSARDGRQPGNQPQHF. CDR3 coding DNA: TGCAGTGCTAGAGATGGGCGGCAGCCTGGCAATCAGCCCCAGCATTTT.

This clonotype was counted a few times. The V call is TRBV6-1, the J call TRBJ2-5; 10 positions agree with TRBD1. This CDR3 region has 17 residues. Germline V gene data show CDR1 as MNHNS and CDR2 as SASEGT. The V and J ends lost 7 bases and 6 bases, in that order; junction bases with no gene match: 17. The CDR3 reads CASTPLRQTGGRKTQYF. CDR3 sequence (DNA): TGTGCCAGCACCCCCCTCCGACAGACAGGGGGCAGGAAGACCCAGTACTTC.

V and J are TRBV6-4 and TRBJ2-2, with TRBD1 matching over 8 bases. Unmatched junction bases numbered 12, after V lost 6 bases and J lost 3 bases. Germline CDR1 reads MRHNA; CDR2 reads SNTAGT. The CDR3 length is 17 residues. As DNA, the CDR3 is TGTGCCAGCAGCTCCTCCACCAGGGGGCCGGACACCGGGGAGCTGTTTTTT. As protein: CASSSSTRGPDTGELFF.

This clonotype has a handful of counts. The J gene is TRBJ1-2, the V gene TRBV13; 7 bases are shared with TRBD1. Germline V gene data show CDR1 as PRHDT and CDR2 as FYEKMQ (reference sequence). The junction had 7 bases not matched to a gene; V was cut back by 5 bases and J by 4 bases. This CDR3 has 14 amino acids. CDR3 sequence (DNA): TGTGCCAGCAGCCGGAGACAGGGCTCCTATGGCTACACCTTC. As protein: CASSRRQGSYGYTF.

This clonotype was picked up many times. The chain combines TRBV5-1 with TRBJ2-3, with 7 bases fitting TRBD1. Germline CDR1 SGHRS, CDR2 YFSETQ. The V gene end was trimmed by 0 bases and the J gene end by 3 bases; junction bases not matched to a gene: 4. The CDR3 is 15 amino acids. CDR3 loop: CASSLERGRTDTQYF. The CDR3, as DNA: TGCGCCAGCAGCTTGGAAAGGGGGCGGACAGATACGCAGTATTTT.

This clonotype was seen many times. The V and J genes are TRBV5-1 and TRBJ1-1, with 11 bases aligning to TRBD1. The CDR3 consists of 16 residues. The V gene end was trimmed by 0 bases and the J gene end by 2 bases; junction bases not matched to a gene: 3. CDR1 is SGHRS and CDR2 is YFSETQ in the germline V gene. CDR3 residues: CASSLAGTGGNTEAFF. The CDR3 DNA reads TGCGCCAGCAGCTTGGCGGGGACAGGGGGAAACACTGAAGCTTTCTTT.

This clonotype has a count of ten or more. This chain connects TRBV5-8 to TRBJ2-3; no clear D. The CDR3 length is 14 residues. Germline-derived CDR1 and CDR2 are SGHTS and YDEGEE. The germline V and J ends were trimmed by 3 bases and 0 bases, with 8 bases remaining between them. The CDR3 protein is CASSSGISTDTQYF. Here the CDR3 DNA reads TGTGCCAGCAGCTCTGGAATTAGCACAGATACGCAGTATTTT.

The chain employs TRBV15 and TRBJ1-4; D not resolved. CDR1 and CDR2 (germline): LNHNV, YYDKDF (reference sequence). The V end lost 1 base, the J end lost 0 bases, and 6 bases lay between the germline ends. The CDR3 has 15 amino acids. In DNA form, the CDR3 reads TGTGCCACCAGCAGAGGGCCAGCAACTAATGAAAAACTGTTTTTT. Translation gives CATSRGPATNEKLFF.

On this clonotype itself: Possible read error: a much larger clone is one base away. This rearrangement joins TRBV11-3 to TRBJ1-1; TRBD1 might be the D (5 bases). The V end lost 5 bases, the J end lost 4 bases, and 14 bases lay between the germline ends. Germline CDR1 reads SGHNT; CDR2 reads YENEEA. There are 14 residues in the CDR3. CDR3 nucleotides: TGTGCCAGCAGCCCTCGCGGGGCTGCCACTGAAGCTTTCTTT. Encoded protein: CASSPRGAATEAFF.

The V call is TRBV28, the J call TRBJ2-3; D possibly corresponds to TRBD1 (6 bases). The germline V gene encodes CDR1 MDHEN and CDR2 SYDVKM. CDR3 length: 17 residues. V lost 3 bases and J 4 bases, leaving 20 bases between the germline ends. The CDR3 region is CASSFRGSYKDPDTQYF. In nucleotides, the CDR3 is TGTGCCAGCAGTTTTAGGGGGTCTTACAAAGACCCAGATACGCAGTATTTT.